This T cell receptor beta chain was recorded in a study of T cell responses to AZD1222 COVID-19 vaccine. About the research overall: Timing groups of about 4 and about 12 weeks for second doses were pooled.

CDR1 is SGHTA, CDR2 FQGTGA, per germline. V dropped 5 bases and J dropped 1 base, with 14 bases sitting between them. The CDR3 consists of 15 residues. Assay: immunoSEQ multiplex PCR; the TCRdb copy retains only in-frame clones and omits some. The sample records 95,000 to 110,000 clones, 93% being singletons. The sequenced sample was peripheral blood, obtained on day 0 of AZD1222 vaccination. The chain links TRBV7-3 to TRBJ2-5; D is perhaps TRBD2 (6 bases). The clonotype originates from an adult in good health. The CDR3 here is CASSPGGAVQETQYF. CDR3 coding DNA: TGTGCCAGCAGCCCGGGCGGGGCAGTCCAAGAGACCCAGTACTTC.